The source of this TCR beta chain is a study of T cell repertoires in cytomegalovirus infection. In the study overall: A matching HLA type, together with CMV infection, was signaled by public TCR beta signatures. Whole-study findings and limits: The ex vivo response showed dominance by HLA-C-restricted CMV-specific TCR beta clonotypes.

TCRdb reprocessed the reads via MiXCR and lists one record per CDR3 protein. The table shows about 260,000 distinct CDR3 sequences, with 8% to 9.5% occurring only once. This clonotype was seen ten or more times. Its antigen is not known. Germline CDR1 reads MDHEN; CDR2 reads SYDVKM. The CDR3 length is 15 residues. Trimming shortened V by 5 bases and J by 4 bases, and 17 bases separated the two germline ends. J is TRBJ1-2 and V is TRBV28; D is ambiguous. This TCR came from a human donor in good health (CMV status not recorded). Some clones in this sample may be carry-over from other donors' samples. Sequenced input: PBMCs. The CDR3 DNA reads as TGTGCCAGCAGTCTCGCCGGGCGGGAGATCTATGGCTACACCTTC. As protein: CASSLAGREIYGYTF.